The rows below give T cell receptor beta chains drawn from one sample of a study of beta chain features in type 1 diabetes. Sequenced by immunoSEQ multiplex PCR; TCRdb stores in-frame clones only, minus some. The data show 150,000 to 200,000 clones, about 8% seen once. The specimen was central memory CD4+ T cells from blood. Every receptor here comes from a woman aged 40 to 50 with type 1 diabetes. CDR3s include the opening cysteine and the closing phenylalanine or tryptophan. A D gene is named only where the DNA matches it firmly. Clone size is shown for a subset of rows, as once, few, many or a class of expanded clone.

- | TRBJ2-5 | TRBV11-2 | 16 | TRBD2 | TGTGCCAGCAGCCGAGGACTAGCGGGGCCTCAAGAGACCCAGTACTTC | CASSRGLAGPQETQYF
- | TRBJ2-7 | TRBV6-6 | 15 | TRBD2 | TGTGCCAGCAGTTCTACTAGCGGGAGTTCCTACGAGCAGTACTTC | CASSSTSGSSYEQYF
- | TRBJ2-1 | TRBV29-1 | 14 | TRBD2 | TGCAGCGTCGCCGGGACTAGCGACTACAATGAGCAGTTCTTC | CSVAGTSDYNEQFF
- | TRBJ1-1 | TRBV2 | 13 | - | TGTGCCAGCAGTACCGCGCGGAACACTGAAGCTTTCTTT | CASSTARNTEAFF
few | TRBJ1-4 | TRBV5-8 | 15 | - | TGTGCCAGCAGCAACCCGACAGCAACTAATGAAAAACTGTTTTTT | CASSNPTATNEKLFF
- | TRBJ1-5 | TRBV28 | 15 | - | TGTGCCAGCAGTCCCGAACACCGAGGAGTTCAGCCCCAGCATTTT | CASSPEHRGVQPQHF
few | TRBJ2-3 | TRBV2 | 13 | - | TGTGCCAGCAAGTTTGTTAGTACAGATACGCAGTATTTT | CASKFVSTDTQYF
few | TRBJ1-5 | TRBV5-1 | 13 | - | TGCGCCAGCAGCTTGGCCAGTAATCAGCCCCAGCATTTT | CASSLASNQPQHF
- | TRBJ2-1 | TRBV6-6 | 15 | TRBD2 | TGTGCCAGCAGTCCCGTTAGCGGGAGGGACAATGAGCAGTTCTTC | CASSPVSGRDNEQFF
- | TRBJ2-7 | TRBV1 | 12 | - | TGCACCAGCAGCCTCTCCGGGTACGAGCAGTACTTC | CTSSLSGYEQYF
few | TRBJ2-3 | TRBV29-1 | 14 | TRBD1 | TGCAGCGTTCCGACAGGGTCACGCACAGATACGCAGTATTTT | CSVPTGSRTDTQYF
- | TRBJ1-4 | TRBV5-6 | 16 | TRBD1 | TGTGCCAGCAGAGAACTCGGACAGGGTGGGGTGGAAAAACTGTTTTTT | CASRELGQGGVEKLFF
few | TRBJ2-5 | TRBV7-2 | 17 | - | TGTGCCAGCAGCTTCAGACCTCCCGGGACTGGAGGGGAGACCCAGTACTTC | CASSFRPPGTGGETQYF
- | TRBJ2-3 | TRBV2 | 12 | TRBD1 | TGTGCCAGCAGGGACAGGGGGGATACGCAGTATTTT | CASRDRGDTQYF
- | TRBJ2-2 | TRBV4-2 | 16 | - | TGTGCCAGCAGCCCCCAGATCCAGGGGAACACCGGGGAGCTGTTTTTT | CASSPQIQGNTGELFF
- | TRBJ2-5 | TRBV25-1 | 15 | TRBD1 | TGTGCCAGCAGTGAAAGGCGGACAGGTTTAGAGACCCAGTACTTC | CASSERRTGLETQYF
- | TRBJ1-5 | TRBV28 | 15 | - | TGTGCCAGCAGTGCCTCCGGGGGGAGCAATCAGCCCCAGCATTTT | CASSASGGSNQPQHF
few | TRBJ2-5 | TRBV5-1 | 14 | - | TGCGCCAGCAGCCCCGACAGTGAGGTGGAGACCCAGTACTTC | CASSPDSEVETQYF
- | TRBJ2-2 | TRBV7-8 | 15 | TRBD2 | TGTGCCAGCAGCGCGAGCGGGAGTATCACCGGGGAGCTGTTTTTT | CASSASGSITGELFF
few | TRBJ2-1 | TRBV7-8 | 16 | - | TGTGCCAGCAGCTTAGGAAGGGGGGGGTCGAACAATGAGCAGTTCTTC | CASSLGRGGSNNEQFF
- | TRBJ2-1 | TRBV6-1 | 14 | - | TGTGCCAGCCAAAAAGAGGGGGGGGCCAGGGAGCAGTTCTTC | CASQKEGGAREQFF
- | TRBJ2-5 | TRBV29-1 | 18 | TRBD2 | TGCAGCGTTGAGTCCTGGACTAGCGGGAGAGTCAGCTCTTGGACCCAGTACTTC | CSVESWTSGRVSSWTQYF
few | TRBJ2-1 | TRBV18 | 15 | - | TGTGCCAGCTCACCGATCTCCGGGACCTACAATGAGCAGTTCTTC | CASSPISGTYNEQFF
- | TRBJ1-5 | TRBV7-9 | 15 | TRBD1 | TGTGCCAGCAGCTCGAGGACAGGGGGCGGTCAGCCCCAGCATTTT | CASSSRTGGGQPQHF
few | TRBJ2-7 | TRBV4-3 | 11 | - | TGCGCCAGCAGCCGGGGCTACGAGCAGTACTTC | CASSRGYEQYF
few | TRBJ2-4 | TRBV23-1 | 15 | TRBD1 | TGCGCCAGCAGTCATATCGGACAGGGTAAAAACATTCAGTACTTC | CASSHIGQGKNIQYF
- | TRBJ1-2 | TRBV29-1 | 10 | - | TGCAGCGTCGGGAACCCGGGCTACACCTTC | CSVGNPGYTF
few | TRBJ1-1 | TRBV5-1 | 14 | - | TGCGCCAGCAGACGCGTTGAATGGAACACTGAAGCTTTCTTT | CASRRVEWNTEAFF
- | TRBJ2-3 | TRBV28 | 15 | - | TGTGCCAGCTTCTCTCGGGGGTCCAACACAGATACGCAGTATTTT | CASFSRGSNTDTQYF
- | TRBJ2-2 | TRBV28 | 14 | TRBD1 | TGTGCCAGCAGTGCCGGGACAGTAACCGGGGAGCTGTTTTTT | CASSAGTVTGELFF
- | TRBJ2-5 | TRBV5-6 | 15 | TRBD2 | TGTGCCAGCAGCTTATTAGCGGGGGCCCAAGAGACCCAGTACTTC | CASSLLAGAQETQYF